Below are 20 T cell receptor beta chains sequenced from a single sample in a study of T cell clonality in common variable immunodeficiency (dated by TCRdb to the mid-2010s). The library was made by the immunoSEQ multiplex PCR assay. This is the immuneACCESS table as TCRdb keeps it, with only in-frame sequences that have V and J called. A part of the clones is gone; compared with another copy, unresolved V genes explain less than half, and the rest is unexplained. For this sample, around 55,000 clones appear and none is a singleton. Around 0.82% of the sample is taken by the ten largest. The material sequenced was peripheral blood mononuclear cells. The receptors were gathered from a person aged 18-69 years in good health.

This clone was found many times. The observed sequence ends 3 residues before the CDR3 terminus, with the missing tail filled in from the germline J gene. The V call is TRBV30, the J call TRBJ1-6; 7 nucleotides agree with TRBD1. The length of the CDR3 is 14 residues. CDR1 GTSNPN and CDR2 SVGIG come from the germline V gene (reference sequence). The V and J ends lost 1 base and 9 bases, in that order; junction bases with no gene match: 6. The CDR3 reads CAWSGGTVGSPLHF. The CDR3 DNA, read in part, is TGTGCCTGGAGTGGTGGGACAGTAGGTTCACCC.

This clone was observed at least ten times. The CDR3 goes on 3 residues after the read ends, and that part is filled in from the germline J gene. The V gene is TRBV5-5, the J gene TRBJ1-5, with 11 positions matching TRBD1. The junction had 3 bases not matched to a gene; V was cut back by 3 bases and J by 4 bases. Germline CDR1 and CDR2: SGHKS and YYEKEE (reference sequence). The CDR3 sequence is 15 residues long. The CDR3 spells CASSSGQGANQPQHF. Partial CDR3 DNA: TGTGCCAGCAGCTCCGGACAGGGGGCGAATCAGCCC.

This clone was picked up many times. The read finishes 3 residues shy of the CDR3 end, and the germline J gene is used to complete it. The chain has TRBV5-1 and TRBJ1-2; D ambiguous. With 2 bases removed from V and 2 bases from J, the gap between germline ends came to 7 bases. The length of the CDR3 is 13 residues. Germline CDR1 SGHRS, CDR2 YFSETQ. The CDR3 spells CASSLHSNYGYTF. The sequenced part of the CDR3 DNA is TGCGCCAGCAGCTTACATTCCAACTATGGC.

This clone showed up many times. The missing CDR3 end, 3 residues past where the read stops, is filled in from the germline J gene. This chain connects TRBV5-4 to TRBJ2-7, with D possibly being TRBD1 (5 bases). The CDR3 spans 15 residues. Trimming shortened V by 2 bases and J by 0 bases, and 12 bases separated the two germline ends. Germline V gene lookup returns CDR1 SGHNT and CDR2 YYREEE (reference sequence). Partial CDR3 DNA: TGTGCCAGCAGCTTAGGTGTCCAGGGCTCCTACGAG. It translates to CASSLGVQGSYE. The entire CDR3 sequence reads CASSLGVQGSYEQYF.

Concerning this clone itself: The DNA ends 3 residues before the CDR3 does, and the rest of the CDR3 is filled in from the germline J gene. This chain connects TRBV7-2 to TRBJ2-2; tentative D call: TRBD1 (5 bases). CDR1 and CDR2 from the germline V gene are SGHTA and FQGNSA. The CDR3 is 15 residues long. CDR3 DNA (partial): TGTGCCAGCAGCTTAGTCGACAGTTATAATTCACCG. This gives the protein CASSLVDSYNSP. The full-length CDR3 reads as CASSLVDSYNSPLFF.

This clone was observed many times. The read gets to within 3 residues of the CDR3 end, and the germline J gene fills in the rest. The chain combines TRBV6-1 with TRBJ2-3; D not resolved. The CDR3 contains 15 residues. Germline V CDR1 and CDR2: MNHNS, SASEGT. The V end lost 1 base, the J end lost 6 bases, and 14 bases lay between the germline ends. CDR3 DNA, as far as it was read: TGTGCCAGCAGTGAAGTTGGCCCCAGGAAGGATACG. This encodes CASSEVGPRKDT. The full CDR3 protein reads CASSEVGPRKDTQYF.

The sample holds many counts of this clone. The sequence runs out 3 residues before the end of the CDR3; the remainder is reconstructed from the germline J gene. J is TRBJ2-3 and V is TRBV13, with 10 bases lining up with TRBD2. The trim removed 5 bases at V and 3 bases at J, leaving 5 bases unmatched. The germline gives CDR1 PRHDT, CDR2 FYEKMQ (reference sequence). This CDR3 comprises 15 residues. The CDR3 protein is CASSPSSGRTDTQYF. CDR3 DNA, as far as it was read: TGTGCCAGCAGCCCATCTAGCGGGAGAACAGATACG.

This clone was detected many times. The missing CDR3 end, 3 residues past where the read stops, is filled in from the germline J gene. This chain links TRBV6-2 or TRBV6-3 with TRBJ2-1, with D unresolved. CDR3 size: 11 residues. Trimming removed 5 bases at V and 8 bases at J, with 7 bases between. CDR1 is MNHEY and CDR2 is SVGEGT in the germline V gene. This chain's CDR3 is CASSRVYEQFF. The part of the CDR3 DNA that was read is TGTGCCAGCAGTCGGGTCTATGAG.

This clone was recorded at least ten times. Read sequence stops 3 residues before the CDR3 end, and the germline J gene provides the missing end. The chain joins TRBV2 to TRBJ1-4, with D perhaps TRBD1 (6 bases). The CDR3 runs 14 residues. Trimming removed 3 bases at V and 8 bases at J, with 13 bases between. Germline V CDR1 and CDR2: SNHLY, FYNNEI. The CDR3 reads CASSDRNRVEKLFF. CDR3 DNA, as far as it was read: TGTGCCAGCAGTGACAGGAACAGGGTGGAAAAA. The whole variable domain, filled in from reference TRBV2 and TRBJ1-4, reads EPEVTQTPSHQVTQMGQEVILRCVPISNHLYFYWYRQILGQKVEFLVSFYNNEISEKSEIFDDQFSVERPDGSNFTLKIRSTKLEDSAMYFCASSDRNRVEKLFFGSGTQLSVL.

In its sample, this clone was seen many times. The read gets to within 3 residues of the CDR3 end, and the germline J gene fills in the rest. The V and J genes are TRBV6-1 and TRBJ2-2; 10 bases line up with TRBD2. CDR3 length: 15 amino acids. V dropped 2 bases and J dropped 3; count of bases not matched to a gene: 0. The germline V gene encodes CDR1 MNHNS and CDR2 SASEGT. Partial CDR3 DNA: TGTGCCAGCAGTGAACTAGCGGGAGACACCGGGGAG. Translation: CASSELAGDTGE. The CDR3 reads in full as CASSELAGDTGELFF.

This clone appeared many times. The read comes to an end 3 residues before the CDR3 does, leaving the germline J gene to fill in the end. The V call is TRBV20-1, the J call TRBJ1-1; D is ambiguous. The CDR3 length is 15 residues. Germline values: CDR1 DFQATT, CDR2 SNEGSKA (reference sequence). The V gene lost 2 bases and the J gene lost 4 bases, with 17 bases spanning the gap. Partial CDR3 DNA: TGCAGTGCTAGAAGATCCGGCAGGCTCGCCACTGAA. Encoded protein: CSARRSGRLATE. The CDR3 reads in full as CSARRSGRLATEAFF.

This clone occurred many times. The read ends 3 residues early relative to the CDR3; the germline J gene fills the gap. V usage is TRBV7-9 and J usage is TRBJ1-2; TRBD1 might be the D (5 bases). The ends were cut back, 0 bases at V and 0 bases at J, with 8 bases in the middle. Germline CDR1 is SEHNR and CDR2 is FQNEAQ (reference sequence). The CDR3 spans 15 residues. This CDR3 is CASSLAEGANYGYTF. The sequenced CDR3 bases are TGTGCCAGCAGCTTAGCGGAAGGGGCTAACTATGGC.

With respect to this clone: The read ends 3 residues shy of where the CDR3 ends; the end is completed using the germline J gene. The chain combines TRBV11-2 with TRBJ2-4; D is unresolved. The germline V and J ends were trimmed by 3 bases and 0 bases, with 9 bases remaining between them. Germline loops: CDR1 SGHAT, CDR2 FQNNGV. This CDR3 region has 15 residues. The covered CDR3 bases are TGTGCCAGCAGCTTGGGCGTTTTAGCCAAAAACATT. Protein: CASSLGVLAKNI. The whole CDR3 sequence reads CASSLGVLAKNIQYF.

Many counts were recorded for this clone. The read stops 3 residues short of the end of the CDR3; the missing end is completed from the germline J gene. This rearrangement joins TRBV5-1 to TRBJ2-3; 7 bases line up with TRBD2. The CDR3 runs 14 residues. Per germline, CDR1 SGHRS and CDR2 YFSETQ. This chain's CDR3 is CASSYLAAQETQYF. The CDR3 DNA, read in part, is TGCGCCAGCAGCTACCTAGCGGCTCAAGAGACG.

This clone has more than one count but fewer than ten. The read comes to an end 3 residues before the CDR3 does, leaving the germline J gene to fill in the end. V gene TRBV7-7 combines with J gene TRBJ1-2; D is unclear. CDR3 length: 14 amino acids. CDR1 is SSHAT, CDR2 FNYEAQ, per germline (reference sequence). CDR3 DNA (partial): TGTGCCAGCAGCTTAACCCCCAGCGAGAATGAC. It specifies CASSLTPSEND. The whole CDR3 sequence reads CASSLTPSENDYTF.

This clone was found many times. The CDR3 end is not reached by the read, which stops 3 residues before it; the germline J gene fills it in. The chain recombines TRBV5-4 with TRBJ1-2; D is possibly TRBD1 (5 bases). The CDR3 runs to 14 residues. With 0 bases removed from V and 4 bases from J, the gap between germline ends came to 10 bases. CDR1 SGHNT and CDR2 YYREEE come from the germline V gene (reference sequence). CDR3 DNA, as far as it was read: TGTGCCAGCAGCTTGGCCAGGGCCCGCTATGGC. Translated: CASSLARARYG. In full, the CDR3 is CASSLARARYGYTF.

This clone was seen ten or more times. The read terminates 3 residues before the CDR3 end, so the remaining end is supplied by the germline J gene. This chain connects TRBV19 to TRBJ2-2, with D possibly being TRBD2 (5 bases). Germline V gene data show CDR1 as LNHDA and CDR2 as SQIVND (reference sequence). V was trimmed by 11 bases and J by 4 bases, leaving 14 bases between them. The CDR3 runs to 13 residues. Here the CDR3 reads CASRVGLTGELFF. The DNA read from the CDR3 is TGTGCCTCGAGGGTAGGGCTCACCGGGGAG.

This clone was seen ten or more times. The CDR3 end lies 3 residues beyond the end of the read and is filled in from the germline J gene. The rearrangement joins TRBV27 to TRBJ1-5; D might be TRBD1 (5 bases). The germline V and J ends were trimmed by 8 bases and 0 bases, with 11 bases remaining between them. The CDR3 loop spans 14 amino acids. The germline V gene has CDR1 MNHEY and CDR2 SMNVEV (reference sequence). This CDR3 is CASQGTDSNQPQHF. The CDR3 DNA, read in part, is TGTGCCAGCCAGGGAACTGATAGCAATCAGCCC.

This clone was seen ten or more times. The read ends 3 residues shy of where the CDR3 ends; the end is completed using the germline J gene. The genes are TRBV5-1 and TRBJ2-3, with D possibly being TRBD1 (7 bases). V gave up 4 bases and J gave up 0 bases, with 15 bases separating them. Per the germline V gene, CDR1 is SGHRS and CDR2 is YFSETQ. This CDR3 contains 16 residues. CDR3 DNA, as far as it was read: TGCGCCAGCAGCCCGGGGGACAGAACTAGCACAGATACG. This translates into CASSPGDRTSTDT. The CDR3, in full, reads CASSPGDRTSTDTQYF.

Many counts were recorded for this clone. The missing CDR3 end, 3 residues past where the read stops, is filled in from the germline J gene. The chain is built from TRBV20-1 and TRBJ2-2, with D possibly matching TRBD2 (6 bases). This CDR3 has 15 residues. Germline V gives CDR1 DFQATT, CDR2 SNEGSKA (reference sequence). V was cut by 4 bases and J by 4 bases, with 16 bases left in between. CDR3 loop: CSAIPWRDFTGELFF. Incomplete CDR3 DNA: TGCAGTGCTATCCCCTGGCGGGATTTCACCGGGGAG.